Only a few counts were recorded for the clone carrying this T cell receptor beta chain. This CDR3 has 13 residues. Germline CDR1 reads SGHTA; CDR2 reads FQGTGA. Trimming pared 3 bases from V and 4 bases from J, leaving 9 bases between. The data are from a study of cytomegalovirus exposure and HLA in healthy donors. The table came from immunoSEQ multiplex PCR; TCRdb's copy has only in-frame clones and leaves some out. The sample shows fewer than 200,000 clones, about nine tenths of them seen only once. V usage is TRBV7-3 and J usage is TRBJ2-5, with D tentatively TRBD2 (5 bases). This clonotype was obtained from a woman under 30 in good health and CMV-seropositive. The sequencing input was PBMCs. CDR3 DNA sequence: TGTGCCAGCAGCTTCTCGGGGATAGAGACCCAGTACTTC. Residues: CASSFSGIETQYF.